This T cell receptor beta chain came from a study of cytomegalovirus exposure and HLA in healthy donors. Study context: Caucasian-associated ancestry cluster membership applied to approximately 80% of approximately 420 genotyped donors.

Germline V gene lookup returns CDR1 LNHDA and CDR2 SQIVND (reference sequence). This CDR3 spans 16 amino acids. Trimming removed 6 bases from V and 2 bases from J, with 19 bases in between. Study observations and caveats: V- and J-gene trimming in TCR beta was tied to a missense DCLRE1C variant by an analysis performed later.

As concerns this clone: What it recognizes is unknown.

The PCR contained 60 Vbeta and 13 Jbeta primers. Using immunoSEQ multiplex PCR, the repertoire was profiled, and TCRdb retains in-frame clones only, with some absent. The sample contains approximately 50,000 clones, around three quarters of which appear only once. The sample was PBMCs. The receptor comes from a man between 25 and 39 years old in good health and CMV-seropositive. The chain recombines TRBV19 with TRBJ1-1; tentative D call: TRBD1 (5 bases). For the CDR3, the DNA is TGTGCCAGTAGATCCGGTCAGGGATTTGGAAACACTGAAGCTTTCTTT. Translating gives CASRSGQGFGNTEAFF.